The clone carrying this T cell receptor (beta chain) was detected only a few times. No antigen is known for it. The extraction recovered at least 6 micrograms of total RNA per sample. The CDR3 has 15 residues. Trimming cost V 0 bases and J 2 bases, with 10 bases left between them. Germline V gene sequence: CDR1 MGHRA, CDR2 YSYEKL. The data belong to a study of blood T cells in healthy people across ages. Study-level findings and limits: PBMC samples, being unsorted, prevented any conclusive comparison of naive and antigen-experienced cells. Across the age range, TCR beta diversity per million T cells fell in a roughly linear way.

For the second PCR, which ran for about 6 to 11 cycles, a sample-barcoded 5' primer and a J-beta primer mix were used. Each sample yielded at least 3 million CDR3-containing paired-end reads. TCRdb called the 5' RACE reads again in MiXCR, with one record for every CDR3 protein. Of about a million distinct CDR3 sequences listed, under 40% are singletons. The chain carries TRBV4-1 and TRBJ1-1, with unresolved D. The TCR comes from a man between 18 and 29 years old in good health. Sequencing was done on a sample of blood. The CDR3 protein is CASSQESRSNTEAFF. The CDR3 bases are TGCGCCAGCAGCCAAGAATCCAGGAGCAACACTGAAGCTTTCTTT.